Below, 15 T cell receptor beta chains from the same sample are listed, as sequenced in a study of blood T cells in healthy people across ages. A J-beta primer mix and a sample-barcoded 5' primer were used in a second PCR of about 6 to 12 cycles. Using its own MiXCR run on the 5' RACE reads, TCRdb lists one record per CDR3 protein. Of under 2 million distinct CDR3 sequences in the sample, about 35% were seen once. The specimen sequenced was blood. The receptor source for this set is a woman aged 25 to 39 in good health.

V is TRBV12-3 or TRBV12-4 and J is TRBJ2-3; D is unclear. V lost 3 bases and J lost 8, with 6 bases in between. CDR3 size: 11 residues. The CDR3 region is CASSFFPTQYF. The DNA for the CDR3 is TGTGCCAGCAGTTTTTTTCCTACGCAGTATTTT.

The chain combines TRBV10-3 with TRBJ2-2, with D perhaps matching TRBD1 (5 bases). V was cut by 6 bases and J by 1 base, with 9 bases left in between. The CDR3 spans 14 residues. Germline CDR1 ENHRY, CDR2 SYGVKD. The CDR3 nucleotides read TGTGCCATCAGGGCGACAGAGAACACCGGGGAGCTGTTTTTT. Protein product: CAIRATENTGELFF.

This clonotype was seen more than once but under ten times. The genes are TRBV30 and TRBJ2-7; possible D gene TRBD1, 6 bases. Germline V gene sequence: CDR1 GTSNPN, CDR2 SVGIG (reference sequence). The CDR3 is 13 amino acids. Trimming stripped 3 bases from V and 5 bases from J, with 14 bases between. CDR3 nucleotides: TGTGCCTGGAGACCGACAGGCGGACACGAGCAGTACTTC. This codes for CAWRPTGGHEQYF. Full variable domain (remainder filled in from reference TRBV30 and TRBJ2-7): SQTIHQWPATLVQPVGSPLSLECTVEGTSNPNLYWYRQAAGRGLQLLFYSVGIGQISSEVPQNLSASRPQDRQFILSSKKLLLSDSGFYLCAWRPTGGHEQYFGPGTRLTVT.

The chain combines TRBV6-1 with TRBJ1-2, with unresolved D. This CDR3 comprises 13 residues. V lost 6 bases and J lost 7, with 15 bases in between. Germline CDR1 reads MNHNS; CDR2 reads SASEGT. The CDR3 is CASSQQESRGYTF. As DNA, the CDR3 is TGTGCCAGCAGCCAACAAGAATCCCGTGGCTACACCTTC.

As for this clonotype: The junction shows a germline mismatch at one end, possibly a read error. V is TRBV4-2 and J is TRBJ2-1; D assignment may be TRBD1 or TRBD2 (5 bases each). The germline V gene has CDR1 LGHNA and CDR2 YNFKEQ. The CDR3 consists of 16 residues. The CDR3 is CASSGDRASSYDEQFF. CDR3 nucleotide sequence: TGTGCCAGCAGCGGGGACCGGGCTAGCTCCTACGATGAGCAGTTCTTC.

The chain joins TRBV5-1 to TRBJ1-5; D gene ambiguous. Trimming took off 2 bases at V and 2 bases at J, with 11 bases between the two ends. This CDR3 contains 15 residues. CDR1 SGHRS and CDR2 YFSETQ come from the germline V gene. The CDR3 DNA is TGCGCCAGCAGCTTTGGAGGCAATGGCAATCAGCCCCAGCATTTT. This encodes CASSFGGNGNQPQHF.

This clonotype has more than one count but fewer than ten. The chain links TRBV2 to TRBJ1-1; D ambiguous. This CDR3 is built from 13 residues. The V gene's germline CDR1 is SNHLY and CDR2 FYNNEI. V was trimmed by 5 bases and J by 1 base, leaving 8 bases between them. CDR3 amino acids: CASSTVENTEAFF. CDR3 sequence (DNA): TGTGCCAGCAGTACTGTCGAGAACACTGAAGCTTTCTTT.

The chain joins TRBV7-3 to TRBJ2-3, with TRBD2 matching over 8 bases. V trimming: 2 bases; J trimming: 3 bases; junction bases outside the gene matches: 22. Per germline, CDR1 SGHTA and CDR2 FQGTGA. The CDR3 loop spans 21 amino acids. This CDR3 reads CASSLPPGLAGGSSRTDTQYF. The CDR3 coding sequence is TGTGCCAGCAGCTTACCGCCGGGACTGGCGGGGGGCTCCTCCCGAACAGATACGCAGTATTTT. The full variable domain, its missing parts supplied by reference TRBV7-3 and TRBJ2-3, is GAGVSQTPSNKVTEKGKYVELRCDPISGHTALYWYRQSLGQGPEFLIYFQGTGAADDSGLPNDRFFAVRPEGSVSTLKIQRTERGDSAVYLCASSLPPGLAGGSSRTDTQYFGPGTRLTVL.

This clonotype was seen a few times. The CDR3 sequence is CASSSRTGGYTF. The CDR3 DNA is TGTGCCAGCAGCTCCAGGACTGGGGGCTACACCTTC. This chain connects TRBV11-2 to TRBJ1-2, with D unresolved. The CDR3 totals 12 residues. Germline CDR1 is SGHAT and CDR2 is FQNNGV. V lost 4 bases, J lost 8 bases, and 11 bases lay in between.

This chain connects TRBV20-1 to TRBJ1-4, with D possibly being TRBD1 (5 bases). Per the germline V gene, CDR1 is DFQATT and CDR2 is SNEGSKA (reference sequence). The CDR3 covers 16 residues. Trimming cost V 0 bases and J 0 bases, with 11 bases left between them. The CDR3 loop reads CSARDIQGSTNEKLFF. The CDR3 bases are TGCAGTGCTAGAGATATTCAGGGTTCAACTAATGAAAAACTGTTTTTT.

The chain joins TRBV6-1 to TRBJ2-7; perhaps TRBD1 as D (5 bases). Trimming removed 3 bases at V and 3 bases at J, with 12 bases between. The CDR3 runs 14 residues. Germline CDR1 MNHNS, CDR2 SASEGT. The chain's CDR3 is CASSDGQGRYEQYF. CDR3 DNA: TGTGCCAGCAGTGACGGTCAGGGTCGCTACGAGCAGTACTTC.

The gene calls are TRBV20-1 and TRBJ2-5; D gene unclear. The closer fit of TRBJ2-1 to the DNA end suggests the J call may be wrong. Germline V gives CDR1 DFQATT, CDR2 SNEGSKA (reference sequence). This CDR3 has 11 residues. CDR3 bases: TGCAGTGCAGTTGGTCGAGAGACCCAGTTCTTC. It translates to CSAVGRETQFF.

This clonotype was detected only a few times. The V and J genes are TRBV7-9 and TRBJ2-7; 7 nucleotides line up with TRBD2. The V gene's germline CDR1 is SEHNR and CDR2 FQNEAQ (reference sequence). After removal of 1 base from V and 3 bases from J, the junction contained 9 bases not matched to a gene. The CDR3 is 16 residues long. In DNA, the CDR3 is TGTGCCAGCAGCTTAGGGGACTATTCTCCTGACTACGAGCAGTACTTC. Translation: CASSLGDYSPDYEQYF.

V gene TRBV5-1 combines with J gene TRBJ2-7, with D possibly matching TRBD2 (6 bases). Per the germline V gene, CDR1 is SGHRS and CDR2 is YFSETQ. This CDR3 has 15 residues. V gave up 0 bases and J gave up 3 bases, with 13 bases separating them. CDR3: CASSLAPGAGYEQYF. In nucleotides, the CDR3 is TGCGCCAGCAGCTTGGCGCCGGGAGCAGGCTACGAGCAGTACTTC.

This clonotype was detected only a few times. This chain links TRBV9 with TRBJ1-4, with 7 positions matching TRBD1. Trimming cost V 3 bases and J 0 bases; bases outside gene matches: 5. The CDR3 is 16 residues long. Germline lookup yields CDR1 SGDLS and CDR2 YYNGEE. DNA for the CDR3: TGTGCCAGCAGCGCGGGGACAGCTGCAACTAATGAAAAACTGTTTTTT. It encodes CASSAGTAATNEKLFF. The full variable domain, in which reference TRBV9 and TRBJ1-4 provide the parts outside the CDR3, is DSGVTQTPKHLITATGQRVTLRCSPRSGDLSVYWYQQSLDQGLQFLIQYYNGEERAKGNILERFSAQQFPDLHSELNLSSLELGDSALYFCASSAGTAATNEKLFFGSGTQLSVL.